This T cell receptor (beta chain) was retrieved from a study of chemoradiotherapy in HPV16-positive cancers. Study-wide background: Candidate HPV-specific T-cell clones and common TCR motifs came from functional assays in a couple of HPV16-positive patients. Study observations and caveats: Better recurrence-free survival went with HPV-responsive T-cell expansion in HPV16-positive patients. Non-HPV-specific T cells did not expand in tumors during treatment, whereas candidate HPV-specific clones and E7-related motifs did.

This clone was observed a few times. No antigen is known for it. Measured with immunoSEQ multiplex PCR; TCRdb has only the in-frame clones, and not every one. Here the sample spans under 15,000 clones, more than 65% being singletons. V trimming: 1 base; J trimming: 2 bases; junction bases outside the gene matches: 3. The CDR3 length is 14 residues. CDR1 and CDR2 (germline): SGHRS, YFSETQ. Repertoires were sampled repeatedly during chemoradiotherapy. The TCR was taken from a human donor with HPV-associated anogenital cancer. The J gene is TRBJ2-7, the V gene TRBV5-1; TRBD2 matches at 7 bases. Sample collection occurred from a patient who underwent chemoradiotherapy. The CDR3 DNA follows: TGCGCCAGCAGCTTGCTCGGGGGGACCTACGAGCAGTACTTC. The encoded protein is CASSLLGGTYEQYF.